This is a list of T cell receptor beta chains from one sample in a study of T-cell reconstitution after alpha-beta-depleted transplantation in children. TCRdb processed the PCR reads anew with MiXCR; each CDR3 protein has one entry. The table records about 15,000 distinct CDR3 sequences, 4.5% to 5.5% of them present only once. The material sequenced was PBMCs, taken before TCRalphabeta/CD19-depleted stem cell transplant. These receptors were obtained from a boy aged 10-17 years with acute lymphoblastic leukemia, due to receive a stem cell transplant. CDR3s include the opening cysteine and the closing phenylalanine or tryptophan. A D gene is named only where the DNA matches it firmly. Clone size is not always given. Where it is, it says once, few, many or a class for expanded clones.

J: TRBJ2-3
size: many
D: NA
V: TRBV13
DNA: TGTGCCAGCAGCTCCAACAGGGTCACAGATACGCAGTATTTT
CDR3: CASSSNRVTDTQYF

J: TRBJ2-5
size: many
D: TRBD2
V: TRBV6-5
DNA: TGTGCCAGCAGTTACTCAGAGGGGACTAGCAGGGAAGAGACCCAGTACTTC
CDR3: CASSYSEGTSREETQYF

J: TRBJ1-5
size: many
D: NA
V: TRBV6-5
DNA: TGTGCCAGCAGTTATGACAACGGACCCAATCAGCCCCAGCATTTT
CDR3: CASSYDNGPNQPQHF

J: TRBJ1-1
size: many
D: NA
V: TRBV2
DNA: TGTGCCAGCAGACTCCGGGACACAGAAATGAACACTGAAGCTTTCTTT
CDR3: CASRLRDTEMNTEAFF

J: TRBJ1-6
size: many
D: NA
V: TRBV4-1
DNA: TGCGCCAGCAGCCAAGGGCCAAGGGGTTCACCCCTCCACTTT
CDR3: CASSQGPRGSPLHF

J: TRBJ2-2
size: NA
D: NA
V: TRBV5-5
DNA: TGTGCCATCAGCCCGGGGCACAGATCCTGGGAGCTGTTTTTT
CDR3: CAISPGHRSWELFF

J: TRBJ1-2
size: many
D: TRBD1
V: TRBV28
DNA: TGTGCCAGCAGTTTAAACCCGGGACAGGGGGCTGGCTACACCTTC
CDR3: CASSLNPGQGAGYTF

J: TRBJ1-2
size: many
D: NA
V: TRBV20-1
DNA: TGCAGTGCTAGAGATGGGGGGAGAGGGGGAAGACTCTATGGCTACACCTTC
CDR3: CSARDGGRGGRLYGYTF

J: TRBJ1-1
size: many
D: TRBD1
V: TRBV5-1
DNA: TGCGCCAGCACTAAAGACAGGGGATCTGAAGCTTTCTTT
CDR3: CASTKDRGSEAFF

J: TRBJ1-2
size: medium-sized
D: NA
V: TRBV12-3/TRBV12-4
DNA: TGTGCCAGCAGTTTAGCGGGGCAGGTGACCTATGGCTACACCTTC
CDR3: CASSLAGQVTYGYTF

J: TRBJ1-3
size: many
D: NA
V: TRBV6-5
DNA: TGTGCCAGCAGTTACTCGCGGGACGGAGGCTCTGGAAACACCATATATTTT
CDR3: CASSYSRDGGSGNTIYF

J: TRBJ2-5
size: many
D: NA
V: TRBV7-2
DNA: TGTGCCAGCAGCGCACCGAACTTATCTCTGGAGACCCAGTACTTC
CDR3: CASSAPNLSLETQYF

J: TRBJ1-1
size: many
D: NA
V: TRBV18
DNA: TGTGCCAGCTCAGTACAGGGTGACACTGAAGCTTTCTTT
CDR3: CASSVQGDTEAFF

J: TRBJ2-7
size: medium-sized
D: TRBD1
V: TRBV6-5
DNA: TGTGCCAGCAGTTACGGGGGACAGGGCTCCTACGAGCAGTACTTC
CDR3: CASSYGGQGSYEQYF

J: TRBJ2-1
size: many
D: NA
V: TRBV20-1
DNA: TGCAGTGCTAGAGACCTTCAAGCCCCGGAGCAGTTCTTC
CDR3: CSARDLQAPEQFF

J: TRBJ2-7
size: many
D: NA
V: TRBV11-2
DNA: TGTGCCAGCAGCTTAATAGTGGACAGCTCCTACGAGCAGTACTTC
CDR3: CASSLIVDSSYEQYF

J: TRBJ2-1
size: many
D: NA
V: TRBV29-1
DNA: TGCAGCGTTGACGACTCGACGGTCGAGGAGCAGTTCTTC
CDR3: CSVDDSTVEEQFF

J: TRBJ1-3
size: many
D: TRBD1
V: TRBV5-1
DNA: TGCGCCAGCAGCTGGGAACAGGGGACCCCTGGAAACACCATATATTTT
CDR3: CASSWEQGTPGNTIYF

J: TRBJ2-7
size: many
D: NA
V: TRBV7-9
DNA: TGTGCCAGCAGCCACGGGGGGCAGGGGGGCGAGCAGTACTTC
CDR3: CASSHGGQGGEQYF

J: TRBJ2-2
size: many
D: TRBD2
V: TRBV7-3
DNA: TGTGCCAGCAGTCCCACTAGCGGGAACACCGGGGAGCTGTTTTTT
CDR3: CASSPTSGNTGELFF

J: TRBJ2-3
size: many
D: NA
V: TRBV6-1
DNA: TGTGCCAGCGGGGACACTCGGAGGGCAGATACGCAGTATTTT
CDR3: CASGDTRRADTQYF

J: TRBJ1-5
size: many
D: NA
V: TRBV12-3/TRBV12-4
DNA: TGTGCCAGCAGTGGGGGGGTGTTGGACAATCAGCCCCAGCATTTT
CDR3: CASSGGVLDNQPQHF

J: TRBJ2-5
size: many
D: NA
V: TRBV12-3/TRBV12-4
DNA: TGTGCCAGCAGTCCCAGTAGGGGACGGGCGGGGGAGACCCAGTACTTC
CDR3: CASSPSRGRAGETQYF

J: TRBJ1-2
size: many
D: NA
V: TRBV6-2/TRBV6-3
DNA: TGTGCCAGCACCCGGTCAGGGCGTCCTGGCTACACCTTC
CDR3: CASTRSGRPGYTF

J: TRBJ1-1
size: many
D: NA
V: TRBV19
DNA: TGTGCCAGTAGGGGGAGATACACTGAAGCTTTCTTT
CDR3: CASRGRYTEAFF

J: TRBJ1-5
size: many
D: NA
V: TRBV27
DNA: TGTGCCAGCAGTTTAGGTGGAGGGCTCTTGAGCAATCAGCCCCAGCATTTT
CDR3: CASSLGGGLLSNQPQHF

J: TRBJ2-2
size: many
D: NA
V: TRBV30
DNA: TGTGCCTGGAGTGTAGGGACAAATACCGGGGAGCTGTTTTTT
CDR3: CAWSVGTNTGELFF

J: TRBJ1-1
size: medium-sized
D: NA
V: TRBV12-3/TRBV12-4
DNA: TGTGCCAGCAGTTTCGTGACGATGAACACTGAAGCTTTCTTT
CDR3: CASSFVTMNTEAFF

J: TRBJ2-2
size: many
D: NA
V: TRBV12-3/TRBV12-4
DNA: TGTGCCAGCAACGCACCGAACACCGGGGAGCTGTTTTTT
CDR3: CASNAPNTGELFF

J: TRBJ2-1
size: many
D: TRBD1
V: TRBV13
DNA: TGTGCCAGCAGCCCACAGACTCCGGGACAGGGGGAGCAGTTCTTC
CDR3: CASSPQTPGQGEQFF

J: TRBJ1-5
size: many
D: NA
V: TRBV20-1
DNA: TGCAGTGCTAGACAGTCCTCGGCCTCGAATCAGCCCCAGCATTTT
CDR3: CSARQSSASNQPQHF

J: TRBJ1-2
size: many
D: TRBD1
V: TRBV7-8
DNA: TGTGCCAGCAGCCCGCCAGGGACAGGGGTAGGCTACACCTTC
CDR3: CASSPPGTGVGYTF

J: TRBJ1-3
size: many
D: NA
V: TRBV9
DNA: TGTGCCAGCAAACCGGGCGGAAACTCTGGAAACACCATATATTTT
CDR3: CASKPGGNSGNTIYF

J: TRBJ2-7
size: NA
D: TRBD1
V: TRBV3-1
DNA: TGTGCCAGCAGCCATGACAGGGGAAGCTACGAGCAGTACTTC
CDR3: CASSHDRGSYEQYF

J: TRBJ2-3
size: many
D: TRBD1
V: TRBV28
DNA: TGTGCCAGCAGTTTATTCGGGACAGGGGGCACAGATACGCAGTATTTT
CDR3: CASSLFGTGGTDTQYF

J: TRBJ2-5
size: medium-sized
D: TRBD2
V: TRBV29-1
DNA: TGCAGCGTTGGTTTGGGACTACAAGAGACCCAGTACTTC
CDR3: CSVGLGLQETQYF

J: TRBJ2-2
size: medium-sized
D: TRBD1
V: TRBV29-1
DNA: TGCAGCGTTGAGGACAGGGCGAACACCGGGGAGCTGTTTTTT
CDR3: CSVEDRANTGELFF

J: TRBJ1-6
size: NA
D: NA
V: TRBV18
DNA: TGTGCCAGCTCCCCTCATCCAGGCGGAGCACCCCTCCACTTT
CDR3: CASSPHPGGAPLHF

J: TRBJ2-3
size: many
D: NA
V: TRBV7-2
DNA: TGTGCCAGCAGCCTGGGACCCCTCACAGATACGCAGTATTTT
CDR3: CASSLGPLTDTQYF

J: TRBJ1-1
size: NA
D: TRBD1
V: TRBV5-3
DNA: TGTGCCAGAAGCGTCAGGGGGCGGAAAACTGAAGCTTTCTTT
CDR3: CARSVRGRKTEAFF

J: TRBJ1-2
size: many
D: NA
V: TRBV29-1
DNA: TGCAGCGTTGATATTGGCCAGGACGACTACTATGGCTACACCTTC
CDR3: CSVDIGQDDYYGYTF

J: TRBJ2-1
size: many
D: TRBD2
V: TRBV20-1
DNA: TGCAGTGCTAGACGGGGGGTTTATGGCAATGAGCAGTTCTTC
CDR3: CSARRGVYGNEQFF

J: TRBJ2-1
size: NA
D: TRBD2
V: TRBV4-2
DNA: TGTGCCAGCAGCCAAGATATAGGACTAGCGGACAATGAGCAGTTCTTC
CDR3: CASSQDIGLADNEQFF

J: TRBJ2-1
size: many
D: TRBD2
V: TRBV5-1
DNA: TGCGCCAGCAGCCTGCGGACTAGCGGAGGGAGCTCCTACAATGAGCAGTTCTTC
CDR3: CASSLRTSGGSSYNEQFF

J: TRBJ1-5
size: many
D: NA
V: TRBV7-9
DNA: TGTGCCAGCAGCTCTCAGGGAGGGTGGAATCAGCCCCAGCATTTT
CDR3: CASSSQGGWNQPQHF

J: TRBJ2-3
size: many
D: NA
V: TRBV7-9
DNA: TGTGCCAGCAGCTTAGCCCCGGCAGCAGATACGCAGTATTTT
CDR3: CASSLAPAADTQYF

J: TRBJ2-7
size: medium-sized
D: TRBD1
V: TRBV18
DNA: TGTGCCAGCTCTCCCGGGACAGGGATCTACGAGCAGTACTTC
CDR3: CASSPGTGIYEQYF

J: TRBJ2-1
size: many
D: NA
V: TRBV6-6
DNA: TGTGCCAGCACCCCGAGAGGGAACAATGAGCAGTTCTTC
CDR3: CASTPRGNNEQFF